One and the same sample provided the 4 T cell receptor beta chains below, sequenced in a study of cytomegalovirus exposure and HLA in healthy donors. A multiplex PCR was run with 60 Vbeta primers and 13 Jbeta primers. The table came from immunoSEQ multiplex PCR; TCRdb's copy has only in-frame clones and leaves some out. This listing includes about 130,000 clones. Sequenced material: PBMCs. The receptors were gathered from a middle-aged woman in good health and CMV-seropositive.

The chain is built from TRBV7-9 and TRBJ2-1, with 12 bases lining up with TRBD2. The germline V gene encodes CDR1 SEHNR and CDR2 FQNEAQ (reference sequence). CDR3 length equals 15 residues. The V gene end was trimmed by 5 bases and the J gene end by 7 bases; junction bases not matched to a gene: 6. CDR3 in amino acids: CASSMTSGSQNEQFF. CDR3 coding DNA: TGTGCCAGCAGCATGACTAGCGGGAGCCAGAATGAGCAGTTCTTC.

The CDR3 reads CASGLAAYNEQFF. The CDR3 DNA follows: TGTGCCAGCGGACTAGCGGCCTACAATGAGCAGTTCTTC. V is TRBV2 and J is TRBJ2-1; 10 bases match TRBD2. CDR1 and CDR2 from the germline V gene are SNHLY and FYNNEI. The trim removed 8 bases at V and 2 bases at J, leaving 0 bases unmatched. The CDR3 consists of 13 residues.

CDR3 protein: CASSVGNKGALTYEQYF. In nucleotides, the CDR3 is TGTGCCAGCAGCGTAGGTAATAAGGGGGCGCTAACCTACGAGCAGTACTTC. The chain recombines TRBV9 with TRBJ2-7; TRBD1 aligns across 7 bases. V lost 0 bases, J lost 2 bases, and 11 bases stayed unmatched. CDR3 length equals 17 residues. CDR1 is SGDLS and CDR2 is YYNGEE in the germline V gene.

This chain connects TRBV14 to TRBJ2-3; D might be TRBD2 (5 bases). From germline, CDR1 is SGHDN and CDR2 FVKESK. V was shortened by 4 bases and J by 4 bases, with 12 bases between the two germline ends. CDR3 length equals 14 residues. Here the CDR3 DNA reads TGTGCCAGCAGCCGATTTCCGGGGTCAGATACGCAGTATTTT. It yields the protein CASSRFPGSDTQYF.